This T cell receptor (beta chain) was sequenced for a study of blood T cell repertoires in COVID-19. Study-level background: Sample material is recorded as cDNA or gDNA derived from T cells, B-cell-depleted T cells, or PBMCs.

Germline CDR1 MNHEY, CDR2 SMNVEV (reference sequence). The trim removed 5 bases at V and 1 base at J, leaving 5 bases unmatched. The CDR3 has 15 residues. Study processing details: Using reference gene primer amplification, nucleated cell counts were estimated. Repertoires were generated with immunoSEQ multiplex PCR, while TCRdb's copy carries only in-frame clones and drops some. For V, J and clone size, that table is used; D and trimming come from the DNA. This table holds 100,000 to 130,000 clones, approximately 88% found once. The receptor was isolated from a human donor in a cohort sampled during active COVID-19. The chain employs TRBV27 and TRBJ2-7; 10 bases line up with TRBD2. Sequencing used peripheral blood. The CDR3 sequence: CASSPLSGGSYEQYF. DNA for the CDR3: TGTGCCAGCAGTCCCCTTAGCGGGGGGTCCTACGAGCAGTACTTC.